This T cell receptor beta chain stems from a study of T cell changes during pregnancy in multiple sclerosis. Sequenced by immunoSEQ multiplex PCR; TCRdb stores in-frame clones only, minus some. Among about 69,000 clones, around 92% were seen once, and the ten largest hold just under 2%. Unmatched junction bases numbered 8, after V lost 5 bases and J lost 8 bases. CDR3 length: 14 amino acids. Germline CDR1 reads LNHDA; CDR2 reads SQIVND (reference sequence). The chain has TRBV19 and TRBJ1-4, with 7 bases matching TRBD1. The TCR originated in a female donor in good health, enrolled as a control in a pregnancy study. The material sequenced was peripheral blood, taken in the third trimester of pregnancy. The CDR3 nucleotides are TGTGCCAGTAGTTGGCAGGGGGTCGGCGAAAAACTGTTTTTT. Translation: CASSWQGVGEKLFF.